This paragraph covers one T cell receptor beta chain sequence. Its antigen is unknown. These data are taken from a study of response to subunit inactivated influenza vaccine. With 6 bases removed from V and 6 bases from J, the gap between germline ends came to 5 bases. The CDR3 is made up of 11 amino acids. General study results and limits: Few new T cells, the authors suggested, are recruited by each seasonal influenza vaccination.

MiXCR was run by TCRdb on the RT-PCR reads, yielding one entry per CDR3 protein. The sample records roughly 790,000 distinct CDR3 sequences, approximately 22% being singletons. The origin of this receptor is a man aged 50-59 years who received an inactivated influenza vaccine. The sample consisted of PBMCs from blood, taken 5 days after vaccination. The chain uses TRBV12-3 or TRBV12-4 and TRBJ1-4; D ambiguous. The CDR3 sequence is CASRTHEKLFF. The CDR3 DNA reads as TGTGCCAGCAGGACCCATGAAAAACTGTTTTTT.